Listed below are T cell receptor beta chains from one sample, sequenced in a study of shared clonotypes between healthy human individuals. Libraries were prepared by immunoSEQ multiplex PCR; TCRdb keeps only in-frame clonotypes and omits some of them. The table lists 1.5 million to 1.9 million clones, 95% to 99% of them singletons. The specimen was naive CD4+ T cells sorted from blood. These TCRs come from a man aged 30-40 years in good health. CDR3s include the opening cysteine and the closing phenylalanine or tryptophan. A D gene is named only where the DNA matches it firmly. The listing skips clone size in some rows; elsewhere it reads once, few, many or a size class.

d_call,v_call,clone_size,j_call,cdr3_aa,cdr3_nt
TRBD1,TRBV9,.,TRBJ1-5,CASLMGQGNQPQHF,TGTGCCAGCCTTATGGGACAGGGTAATCAGCCCCAGCATTTT
TRBD2,TRBV6-1,once,TRBJ2-7,CASSEAASGRQYEQYF,TGTGCCAGCAGTGAAGCGGCTAGCGGGAGGCAGTACGAGCAGTACTTC
.,TRBV9,few,TRBJ2-3,CASSVEAADTQYF,TGTGCCAGCAGCGTAGAGGCGGCAGATACGCAGTATTTT
.,TRBV7-2,.,TRBJ2-3,CASRPGAISDTQYF,TGTGCCAGCAGGCCGGGAGCTATCTCAGATACGCAGTATTTT
.,TRBV5-5,.,TRBJ1-5,CASSFGQPGEPQHF,TGTGCCAGCAGCTTCGGGCAGCCCGGAGAGCCCCAGCATTTT
.,TRBV28,.,TRBJ2-3,CASSLGRAGGRTDTQYF,TGTGCCAGCAGCCTCGGTAGGGCAGGCGGTCGCACAGATACGCAGTATTTT
TRBD1,TRBV10-3,.,TRBJ2-5,CAISGTGRGETQYF,TGTGCCATCAGTGGGACAGGGAGAGGGGAGACCCAGTACTTC
.,TRBV28,.,TRBJ1-4,CASSAAGGRGEKLFF,TGTGCCAGCAGCGCCGCCGGGGGCCGGGGGGAAAAACTGTTTTTT
.,TRBV23-1,.,TRBJ2-7,CASSQSRRGRYYEQYF,TGCGCCAGCAGTCAATCGAGGAGGGGGCGTTACTACGAGCAGTACTTC
.,TRBV10-1,once,TRBJ1-1,CASSYRNTEAFF,TGCGCCAGCAGCTACAGGAATACTGAAGCTTTCTTT
.,TRBV5-1,.,TRBJ2-7,CASSLEPGMYEQYF,TGCGCCAGCAGCTTGGAGCCAGGGATGTACGAGCAGTACTTC
TRBD2,TRBV7-9,.,TRBJ2-7,CASSLGILAGGEQYF,TGTGCCAGCAGCTTAGGGATACTAGCGGGAGGCGAGCAGTACTTC
.,TRBV5-6,.,TRBJ2-7,CASSLNGGYLIDEQYF,TGTGCCAGCAGCTTGAACGGGGGATACCTGATTGACGAGCAGTACTTC
.,TRBV29-1,.,TRBJ1-3,CSVEDGDRNFGNTIYF,TGCAGCGTTGAAGATGGCGACAGGAACTTTGGAAACACCATATATTTT
TRBD2,TRBV7-9,.,TRBJ2-1,CASSLLGTSGIYNEQFF,TGTGCCAGCAGCCTTCTCGGGACTAGCGGAATATACAATGAGCAGTTCTTC
.,TRBV7-2,.,TRBJ2-1,CASSLAGRDGEQFF,TGTGCCAGCAGCTTAGCCGGCAGGGACGGTGAGCAGTTCTTC
.,TRBV9,.,TRBJ1-1,CASSVAGEMDTEAFF,TGTGCCAGCAGCGTAGCAGGGGAGATGGACACTGAAGCTTTCTTT
.,TRBV10-1,.,TRBJ2-7,CASSESKGTLAYEQYF,TGCGCCAGCAGTGAGTCAAAGGGGACTCTAGCCTACGAGCAGTACTTC
.,TRBV29-1,.,TRBJ2-3,CSVLLTDTQYF,TGCAGCGTCCTCCTCACAGATACGCAGTATTTT
.,TRBV5-5,.,TRBJ2-2,CASTLPDFKSGELFF,TGTGCCAGCACCCTGCCGGACTTCAAGTCCGGGGAGCTGTTTTTT
.,TRBV5-1,.,TRBJ2-1,CASSEDSYNEQFF,TGCGCCAGCAGCGAGGACTCCTACAATGAGCAGTTCTTC
.,TRBV29-1,.,TRBJ2-1,CSVRSGLNERQFF,TGCAGCGTCCGTAGCGGTCTCAATGAGCGGCAGTTCTTC
.,TRBV7-2,.,TRBJ1-1,CASSSMFPNTEAFF,TGTGCCAGCAGCTCTATGTTCCCGAACACTGAAGCTTTCTTT
.,TRBV14,.,TRBJ1-3,CASSVRGGLTGNTIYF,TGTGCCAGCAGCGTCCGGGGGGGGCTGACTGGAAACACCATATATTTT
.,TRBV4-1,.,TRBJ1-1,CASKALGGGTNTEAFF,TGCGCCAGCAAGGCCCTTGGGGGGGGTACGAACACTGAAGCTTTCTTT
TRBD1,TRBV13,.,TRBJ2-5,CASSPRDRVKTQYF,TGTGCCAGCAGCCCGCGGGACAGGGTGAAGACCCAGTACTTC
TRBD1,TRBV7-9,.,TRBJ2-7,CASSSGTVSYEQYF,TGTGCCAGCAGCTCCGGGACAGTTTCCTACGAGCAGTACTTC
.,TRBV29-1,.,TRBJ1-2,CSVEPGFGYTF,TGCAGCGTTGAACCAGGGTTCGGCTACACCTTC
TRBD2,TRBV7-9,.,TRBJ2-7,CASLSLAGHEQYF,TGTGCCAGCCTTAGTCTAGCGGGACACGAGCAGTACTTC